One sample yielded the 21 T cell receptor beta chains listed below, sequenced in a study of T cell clonotyping in hematopoietic cell transplantation. Method: immunoSEQ multiplex PCR; TCRdb's copy keeps in-frame clones and lacks some. Of around 9,800 clones in the sample, roughly nine tenths are singletons; the top ten hold roughly 40%. The specimen comprised PBMCs, sampled 180 days after allogeneic stem cell transplant. The receptors were gathered from a male patient aged 55-69 years who had an allogeneic stem cell transplant from an unrelated donor, so the T cells may come from the graft donor. Some clones in this sample may be carry-over from other donors' samples.

This chain connects TRBV6-5 to TRBJ2-7, with TRBD1 matching over 8 bases. This CDR3 contains 15 residues. With 2 bases clipped from V and 3 bases from J, the junction kept 6 bases outside the gene matches. The germline V gene encodes CDR1 MNHEY and CDR2 SVGAGI. The CDR3 loop reads CASSYRTGTGYEQYF. The CDR3 bases are TGTGCCAGCAGTTACAGGACAGGGACGGGCTACGAGCAGTACTTC.

The rearrangement uses TRBV10-3 and TRBJ1-6; D not certain. Looked up from germline, CDR1 is ENHRY and CDR2 is SYGVKD. This CDR3 is 14 amino acids long. V dropped 2 bases and J dropped 8 bases, with 10 bases sitting between them. The CDR3 DNA sequence: TGTGCCATCAGTGAGGAACCTACTTATTCACCCCTCCACTTT. The encoded protein is CAISEEPTYSPLHF.

This chain connects TRBV5-4 to TRBJ1-3, with D perhaps TRBD1 (6 bases). The CDR3 covers 16 residues. Germline CDR1 reads SGHNT; CDR2 reads YYREEE (reference sequence). Trimming left V 0 bases short and J 3 bases short, with 13 bases between. In nucleotides, the CDR3 is TGTGCCAGCAGCTTGGACCCCGGACAGATTGGAAACACCATATATTTT. This codes for CASSLDPGQIGNTIYF. Using reference TRBV5-4 and TRBJ1-3 for the parts outside the CDR3, the full variable domain is ETGVTQSPTHLIKTRGQQVTLRCSSQSGHNTVSWYQQALGQGPQFIFQYYREEENGRGNFPPRFSGLQFPNYSSELNVNALELDDSALYLCASSLDPGQIGNTIYFGEGSWLTVV.

The J gene is TRBJ2-2, the V gene TRBV19; D call uncertain. This CDR3 region has 14 residues. The germline V gene has CDR1 LNHDA and CDR2 SQIVND (reference sequence). The germline V and J ends were trimmed by 11 bases and 0 bases, with 13 bases remaining between them. CDR3 in amino acids: CASRPNSNTGELFF. The CDR3 DNA sequence: TGTGCCTCTCGGCCGAATTCGAACACCGGGGAGCTGTTTTTT.

The V call is TRBV29-1, the J call TRBJ1-2; D unclear. Between the trimmed V and J ends, which lost 4 bases and 8 bases, there was a span of 11 bases. This CDR3 contains 11 residues. The germline gives CDR1 SQVTM, CDR2 ANQGSEA. CDR3 in amino acids: CSVVVGKGYTF. In DNA form, the CDR3 reads TGCAGCGTTGTGGTGGGGAAAGGCTACACCTTC.

CDR3 sequence reads: CASSLIGGIGEQYF. In DNA, the CDR3 is TGTGCCAGCAGCTTAATCGGGGGGATAGGCGAGCAGTACTTC. The rearrangement links TRBV7-6 to TRBJ2-7, with 7 bases matching TRBD2. The V gene end was trimmed by 2 bases and the J gene end by 6 bases; junction bases not matched to a gene: 7. Germline CDR1 SGHVS, CDR2 FNYEAQ. There are 14 residues in the CDR3.

The genes are TRBV19 and TRBJ1-1; 11 bases fit TRBD1. Germline V lookup: CDR1 LNHDA, CDR2 SQIVND (reference sequence). This CDR3 has 15 residues. V lost 5 bases, J lost 2 bases, and 4 bases stayed unmatched. In DNA, the CDR3 is TGTGCCAGTAGTCTGGGACAGGGGGAAAACACTGAAGCTTTCTTT. Encoded protein: CASSLGQGENTEAFF.

The rearrangement uses TRBV2 and TRBJ2-5; no reliable D call. CDR3 length: 14 residues. Germline CDR1 SNHLY, CDR2 FYNNEI. V was clipped by 7 bases and J by 2 bases, with 14 bases between them. The CDR3, as DNA: TGTGCCAGCATCCCCATCTATACACAAGAGACCCAGTACTTC. It is translated as CASIPIYTQETQYF.

This clone has just a few counts. J is TRBJ1-2 and V is TRBV13; 11 bases are shared with TRBD1. The CDR3 covers 14 residues. Trimming at V came to 5 bases and at J to 5 bases, leaving 4 bases not matched to a gene. Looked up from germline, CDR1 is PRHDT and CDR2 is FYEKMQ (reference sequence). The CDR3 region has the DNA TGTGCCAGCAGCACCGGGACAGGGGGTTATGGCTACACCTTC. Its translation: CASSTGTGGYGYTF.

The V call is TRBV18, the J call TRBJ1-6; no firm D call. The CDR3 is 15 amino acids. Deletions cut 4 bases from V and 6 bases from J, with 13 bases between. Germline CDR1 and CDR2: KGHSH and LQKENI. CDR3 DNA: TGTGCCAGCTCACAGGCCGAGAAGGGTAATTCACCCCTCCACTTT. Residues: CASSQAEKGNSPLHF.

The chain employs TRBV2 and TRBJ1-6; 8 nucleotides agree with TRBD1. Germline V gives CDR1 SNHLY, CDR2 FYNNEI. The CDR3 contains 15 residues. The J segment lost 6 bases and the V segment lost 4 bases, leaving 5 bases of the junction unmatched. The CDR3 DNA is TGTGCCAGCAGTGCCCAGGGGGCGCTTAATTCACCCCTCCACTTT. This encodes CASSAQGALNSPLHF. The full variable domain, rest sourced from reference TRBV2 and TRBJ1-6, is EPEVTQTPSHQVTQMGQEVILRCVPISNHLYFYWYRQILGQKVEFLVSFYNNEISEKSEIFDDQFSVERPDGSNFTLKIRSTKLEDSAMYFCASSAQGALNSPLHFGNGTRLTVT.

The chain is built from TRBV5-1 and TRBJ2-7; 9 positions match TRBD2. This CDR3 comprises 15 residues. The junction had 5 bases not matched to a gene; V was cut back by 1 base and J by 3 bases. Germline assignment: CDR1 SGHRS and CDR2 YFSETQ. This CDR3 reads CASSLLVAGDYEQYF. The CDR3 DNA reads TGCGCCAGCAGCTTGCTGGTAGCGGGGGACTACGAGCAGTACTTC.

This chain joins TRBV5-4 and TRBJ2-7; tentative D call: TRBD2 (5 bases). V lost 3 bases and J lost 3, with 16 bases in between. This CDR3 region has 15 residues. Germline V gene sequence: CDR1 SGHNT, CDR2 YYREEE (reference sequence). This CDR3 reads CASSSARSGNYEQYF. In DNA form, the CDR3 reads TGTGCCAGCAGCTCCGCGAGATCGGGAAACTACGAGCAGTACTTC.

The chain has TRBV7-8 and TRBJ2-3; 11 bases are shared with TRBD2. The CDR3 extends over 15 amino acids. Trimming took 2 bases from V and 7 from J; bases not matched to a gene: 5. Germline V gene lookup returns CDR1 SGHVS and CDR2 FQNEAQ. The CDR3 sequence is CASSLKTSGVNTQYF. Here the CDR3 DNA reads TGTGCCAGCAGCTTAAAGACTAGCGGGGTAAATACGCAGTATTTT.

V is TRBV7-9 and J is TRBJ2-2; TRBD1 matches 9 bases. The ends lost 5 bases at V and 5 bases at J; junction bases unmatched: 9. There are 16 residues in the CDR3. Per the germline V gene, CDR1 is SEHNR and CDR2 is FQNEAQ (reference sequence). CDR3 sequence: CASSEPGQGLTGELFF. CDR3 in DNA: TGTGCCAGCAGCGAACCGGGACAGGGTCTTACCGGGGAGCTGTTTTTT.

The V and J genes are TRBV7-9 and TRBJ2-1, with D tentatively TRBD1 or TRBD2 (5 bases each). The germline CDR1 and CDR2 sequences are SEHNR and FQNEAQ (reference sequence). The CDR3 contains 13 residues. Deletions cut 6 bases from V and 9 bases from J, with 15 bases between. The CDR3 DNA sequence: TGTGCCAGCAGTCGAGATTGGGACGGTGAGCAGTTCTTC. It is translated as CASSRDWDGEQFF.

The DNA for the CDR3 is TGCAGCGTCCTACAGGGGTCCTATGGCTACACCTTC. Translation: CSVLQGSYGYTF. The chain recombines TRBV29-1 with TRBJ1-2, with TRBD1 identical over 7 bases. Trimming took 6 bases from V and 4 from J; bases not matched to a gene: 5. CDR3 length: 12 residues. Germline V lookup: CDR1 SQVTM, CDR2 ANQGSEA.

This rearrangement joins TRBV5-1 to TRBJ2-1; 7 bases fit TRBD2. V was clipped by 4 bases and J by 6 bases; unmatched bases: 7. CDR1 SGHRS and CDR2 YFSETQ come from the germline V gene. CDR3 length: 14 residues. CDR3 in amino acids: CASSPSGARNEQFF. The CDR3 DNA follows: TGCGCCAGCAGCCCTAGCGGCGCTCGCAATGAGCAGTTCTTC.

The V gene is TRBV14, the J gene TRBJ1-1; D is unclear. The CDR3 length is 13 residues. The V gene lost 6 bases and the J gene lost 3 bases, with 11 bases spanning the gap. CDR1 SGHDN and CDR2 FVKESK come from the germline V gene. The CDR3 loop is CASREGLDTEAFF. The CDR3 region has the DNA TGTGCCAGCAGAGAGGGTTTGGACACTGAAGCTTTCTTT.

V usage is TRBV6-5 and J usage is TRBJ1-2; D gene uncertain. CDR3 length: 14 residues. CDR1 and CDR2 (germline): MNHEY, SVGAGI. Trimming shortened V by 6 bases and J by 4 bases, and 15 bases separated the two germline ends. The CDR3 protein is CASSPHTDGYGYTF. DNA for the CDR3: TGTGCCAGCAGCCCCCATACAGACGGCTATGGCTACACCTTC.

V gene TRBV25-1 combines with J gene TRBJ1-1; a weak D match, TRBD1 (6 bases). The CDR3 totals 12 residues. V gave up 5 bases and J gave up 7 bases, with 11 bases separating them. CDR1 and CDR2 (germline): MGHDK, SYGVNS. As DNA, the CDR3 is TGTGCCAGCAGTTGGGCACAGGGTGAAGCTTTCTTT. Translating it yields CASSWAQGEAFF.